A selection of T cell receptor beta chains follows, all from one sample in a study of identical twins. Each CDR3 protein is one row after TCRdb ran MiXCR on the 5' RACE reads. The sample lists 450,000 or so distinct CDR3 sequences, 13% to 15% occurring once. These data were also filed under a second study, of yellow fever vaccine responses in identical twins.

Sequences were obtained from CD4+ T cells sorted from blood. These receptors were collected from a woman under 30 in good health. Each CDR3 is given with its conserved first and last residue. The D gene is left open where the match is weak. The size field is filled for only some rows; it gives once, few, many or a size class.

CDR3 protein: CASSPLSGTGNEQFF
CDR3 DNA: TGCGCCAGCAGCCCTCTCTCCGGGACGGGCAATGAGCAGTTCTTC
D gene: -
J gene: TRBJ2-1
clone size: -
V gene: TRBV5-1
CDR3 length: 15

CDR3 protein: CASSLTGSRREQYF
CDR3 DNA: TGTGCCAGCAGCTTAACAGGGTCTCGGCGCGAGCAGTACTTC
D gene: -
J gene: TRBJ2-7
clone size: -
V gene: TRBV7-9
CDR3 length: 14

CDR3 protein: CSVRTANYGYTF
CDR3 DNA: TGCAGCGTTCGGACAGCTAACTATGGCTACACCTTC
D gene: -
J gene: TRBJ1-2
clone size: once
V gene: TRBV29-1
CDR3 length: 12

CDR3 protein: CASSHLDRDADTQYF
CDR3 DNA: TGCGCCAGCAGCCACCTGGACAGGGACGCAGATACGCAGTATTTT
D gene: TRBD1
J gene: TRBJ2-3
clone size: -
V gene: TRBV4-1
CDR3 length: 15

CDR3 protein: CASSKAAGVYYNEQFF
CDR3 DNA: TGTGCCAGCAGCAAAGCAGCGGGAGTGTACTACAATGAGCAGTTCTTC
D gene: TRBD2
J gene: TRBJ2-1
clone size: many
V gene: TRBV7-9
CDR3 length: 16

CDR3 protein: CASSKQGANTGELFF
CDR3 DNA: TGTGCCAGCAGTAAACAGGGGGCGAACACCGGGGAGCTGTTTTTT
D gene: TRBD1
J gene: TRBJ2-2
clone size: few
V gene: TRBV7-3
CDR3 length: 15

CDR3 protein: CASSFRAGTGGAETQYF
CDR3 DNA: TGTGCCAGCAGCTTTAGGGCCGGGACAGGGGGCGCCGAGACCCAGTACTTC
D gene: TRBD1
J gene: TRBJ2-5
clone size: -
V gene: TRBV7-8
CDR3 length: 17

CDR3 protein: CASSVRSGPPYEQYF
CDR3 DNA: TGCGCCAGCAGCGTCCGGAGCGGGCCCCCCTACGAGCAGTACTTC
D gene: -
J gene: TRBJ2-7
clone size: few
V gene: TRBV5-1
CDR3 length: 15

CDR3 protein: CSAQRGGSSSGELFF
CDR3 DNA: TGCAGTGCACAACGGGGGGGGTCGTCTTCCGGGGAGCTGTTTTTT
D gene: TRBD2
J gene: TRBJ2-2
clone size: few
V gene: TRBV20-1
CDR3 length: 15

CDR3 protein: CASRSQGSPRYEQYF
CDR3 DNA: TGTGCCAGCAGGTCTCAGGGTTCTCCCCGCTACGAGCAGTACTTC
D gene: -
J gene: TRBJ2-7
clone size: -
V gene: TRBV28
CDR3 length: 15

CDR3 protein: CASILDRVKETQYF
CDR3 DNA: TGTGCCAGCATTCTGGACAGGGTAAAAGAGACCCAGTACTTC
D gene: TRBD1
J gene: TRBJ2-5
clone size: -
V gene: TRBV2
CDR3 length: 14

CDR3 protein: CASSPQFGSTETQYF
CDR3 DNA: TGTGCCAGCAGCCCCCAGTTTGGGTCTACAGAGACCCAGTACTTC
D gene: -
J gene: TRBJ2-5
clone size: few
V gene: TRBV7-2
CDR3 length: 15

CDR3 protein: CASSREGSAGTEAFF
CDR3 DNA: TGTGCCAGCAGTAGGGAGGGGAGCGCAGGGACTGAAGCTTTCTTT
D gene: -
J gene: TRBJ1-1
clone size: many
V gene: TRBV6-4
CDR3 length: 15

CDR3 protein: CASSFGLADGETQYF
CDR3 DNA: TGTGCCAGCAGCTTCGGGCTGGCAGACGGAGAGACCCAGTACTTC
D gene: -
J gene: TRBJ2-5
clone size: -
V gene: TRBV5-6
CDR3 length: 15

CDR3 protein: CSVNSRTSGTYTDTQYF
CDR3 DNA: TGCAGCGTTAACTCGAGGACTAGCGGGACCTACACAGATACGCAGTATTTT
D gene: TRBD2
J gene: TRBJ2-3
clone size: -
V gene: TRBV29-1
CDR3 length: 17

CDR3 protein: CASSPPGQQYNEQFF
CDR3 DNA: TGCGCCAGCAGCCCCCCTGGACAGCAATACAATGAGCAGTTCTTC
D gene: -
J gene: TRBJ2-1
clone size: many
V gene: TRBV5-1
CDR3 length: 15

CDR3 protein: CASSSYDGRQETQYF
CDR3 DNA: TGTGCCAGCAGTTCTTATGACGGACGGCAAGAGACCCAGTACTTC
D gene: -
J gene: TRBJ2-5
clone size: few
V gene: TRBV27
CDR3 length: 15

CDR3 protein: CASSSEANEQFF
CDR3 DNA: TGCGCCAGCAGCTCGGAGGCCAATGAGCAGTTCTTC
D gene: -
J gene: TRBJ2-1
clone size: few
V gene: TRBV5-1
CDR3 length: 12

CDR3 protein: CAWSRQSNQPQHF
CDR3 DNA: TGTGCCTGGAGCAGACAGAGCAATCAGCCCCAGCATTTT
D gene: -
J gene: TRBJ1-5
clone size: few
V gene: TRBV30
CDR3 length: 13

CDR3 protein: CASSLEVSVYPYEQYF
CDR3 DNA: TGTGCCAGCAGTTTAGAGGTCTCCGTGTACCCCTACGAGCAGTACTTC
D gene: -
J gene: TRBJ2-7
clone size: many
V gene: TRBV12-3/TRBV12-4
CDR3 length: 16

CDR3 protein: CASSMTDLNIQYF
CDR3 DNA: TGTGCCAGCAGTATGACGGACTTAAACATTCAGTACTTC
D gene: -
J gene: TRBJ2-4
clone size: few
V gene: TRBV7-8
CDR3 length: 13

CDR3 protein: CASSKGLAGVSPRETQYF
CDR3 DNA: TGCGCCAGCAGCAAGGGACTAGCGGGAGTCAGTCCAAGGGAGACCCAGTACTTC
D gene: TRBD2
J gene: TRBJ2-5
clone size: few
V gene: TRBV5-1
CDR3 length: 18

CDR3 protein: CASSLLSSGKGPNTGELFF
CDR3 DNA: TGTGCCAGCAGCTTATTATCCAGCGGGAAGGGTCCGAACACCGGGGAGCTGTTTTTT
D gene: TRBD2
J gene: TRBJ2-2
clone size: few
V gene: TRBV11-1
CDR3 length: 19

CDR3 protein: CASSRTGTGPVFGQYF
CDR3 DNA: TGTGCCAGCTCACGGACGGGGACAGGCCCCGTCTTTGGGCAGTACTTC
D gene: TRBD1
J gene: TRBJ2-7
clone size: few
V gene: TRBV18
CDR3 length: 16

CDR3 protein: CASSITAGAGGYEQYF
CDR3 DNA: TGTGCCAGCAGTATCACTGCTGGGGCGGGTGGGTACGAGCAGTACTTC
D gene: -
J gene: TRBJ2-7
clone size: few
V gene: TRBV27
CDR3 length: 16

CDR3 protein: CSASRGALETQYF
CDR3 DNA: TGCAGTGCTAGTCGGGGGGCGCTGGAGACCCAGTACTTC
D gene: -
J gene: TRBJ2-5
clone size: few
V gene: TRBV20-1
CDR3 length: 13

CDR3 protein: CASSPGTSGNTQYF
CDR3 DNA: TGTGCCAGCAGCCCGGGGACTAGCGGGAATACGCAGTATTTT
D gene: TRBD2
J gene: TRBJ2-3
clone size: -
V gene: TRBV7-2
CDR3 length: 14

CDR3 protein: CASSLALGTGAQYF
CDR3 DNA: TGCGCCAGCAGCTTGGCGTTGGGCACGGGGGCCCAGTACTTC
D gene: -
J gene: TRBJ2-5
clone size: -
V gene: TRBV5-1
CDR3 length: 14

CDR3 protein: CASSPETRNLNNEQFF
CDR3 DNA: TGTGCCAGCAGCCCCGAGACTAGGAACCTCAACAATGAGCAGTTCTTC
D gene: -
J gene: TRBJ2-1
clone size: few
V gene: TRBV2
CDR3 length: 16

CDR3 protein: CASSLDPALNTGELFF
CDR3 DNA: TGCGCCAGCAGCTTGGATCCAGCGCTTAACACCGGGGAGCTGTTTTTT
D gene: -
J gene: TRBJ2-2
clone size: few
V gene: TRBV5-1
CDR3 length: 16

CDR3 protein: CASSAGIVGQGYGYTF
CDR3 DNA: TGTGCCAGCAGCGCAGGGATTGTTGGACAGGGGTATGGCTACACCTTC
D gene: TRBD1
J gene: TRBJ1-2
clone size: few
V gene: TRBV7-6
CDR3 length: 16

CDR3 protein: CASSSFHGISYNEQFF
CDR3 DNA: TGTGCCAGCAGCTCCTTCCATGGGATCTCCTACAATGAGCAGTTCTTC
D gene: -
J gene: TRBJ2-1
clone size: few
V gene: TRBV7-8
CDR3 length: 16

CDR3 protein: CASSPQPGIAYNEQFF
CDR3 DNA: TGTGCCAGCAGCCCACAACCGGGGATCGCCTACAATGAGCAGTTCTTC
D gene: -
J gene: TRBJ2-1
clone size: few
V gene: TRBV7-9
CDR3 length: 16

CDR3 protein: CASTGQVSNYGYTF
CDR3 DNA: TGTGCCAGCACGGGACAGGTTTCTAACTATGGCTACACCTTC
D gene: TRBD1
J gene: TRBJ1-2
clone size: -
V gene: TRBV2
CDR3 length: 14

CDR3 protein: CSVEGAGLAGGFSYNEQFF
CDR3 DNA: TGCAGCGTTGAAGGGGCTGGTCTAGCGGGAGGGTTCTCCTACAATGAGCAGTTCTTC
D gene: TRBD2
J gene: TRBJ2-1
clone size: many
V gene: TRBV29-1
CDR3 length: 19

CDR3 protein: CASSFLTGELFF
CDR3 DNA: TGTGCCAGCAGTTTTCTGACCGGGGAGCTGTTTTTT
D gene: -
J gene: TRBJ2-2
clone size: many
V gene: TRBV12-3/TRBV12-4
CDR3 length: 12

CDR3 protein: CASSVDARSYNEQFF
CDR3 DNA: TGTGCCAGCAGCGTAGATGCTCGTTCATACAATGAGCAGTTCTTC
D gene: -
J gene: TRBJ2-1
clone size: -
V gene: TRBV9
CDR3 length: 15

CDR3 protein: CSARVAGITGELFF
CDR3 DNA: TGCAGTGCTAGAGTCGCGGGGATCACCGGGGAGCTGTTTTTT
D gene: -
J gene: TRBJ2-2
clone size: -
V gene: TRBV20-1
CDR3 length: 14

CDR3 protein: CAIHSGNNEQFF
CDR3 DNA: TGTGCCATCCATTCCGGGAACAATGAGCAGTTCTTC
D gene: -
J gene: TRBJ2-1
clone size: few
V gene: TRBV10-3
CDR3 length: 12